The next 24 T cell receptor beta chains were all read from a single sample in a study of blood T cell repertoires in COVID-19. Clones were sequenced by immunoSEQ multiplex PCR, and TCRdb holds only the in-frame ones, with some missing. This repertoire shows 150,000 to 200,000 clones, more than 75% found once; its top ten account for over 5%. The sample was peripheral blood. The source is a woman between 40 and 50 years old with COVID-19, enrolled during active disease.

The gene calls are TRBV24-1 and TRBJ2-3; 7 bases fit TRBD1. Per germline, CDR1 KGHDR and CDR2 SFDVKD. This CDR3 contains 16 residues. The trim removed 3 bases at V and 4 bases at J, leaving 9 bases unmatched. Here the CDR3 reads CATSDPGQVGADTQYF. In DNA form, the CDR3 reads TGTGCCACCAGTGATCCTGGACAGGTCGGGGCAGATACGCAGTATTTT.

The chain carries TRBV6-5 and TRBJ1-1, with TRBD1 identical over 8 bases. V shed 5 bases, J shed 4 bases, and the junction held 9 bases outside the gene matches. This CDR3 contains 15 residues. Germline V gene data show CDR1 as MNHEY and CDR2 as SVGAGI. The CDR3 coding sequence is TGTGCCAGCAGTAAACTGACCACAGGGGGCACTGAAGCTTTCTTT. The encoded protein is CASSKLTTGGTEAFF.

The chain's CDR3 is CASTINRGLAKNIQYF. CDR3 bases: TGTGCCAGCACCATTAACAGGGGACTAGCCAAAAACATTCAGTACTTC. This chain links TRBV11-2 with TRBJ2-4, with D tentatively TRBD1 (7 bases). Germline CDR1 is SGHAT and CDR2 is FQNNGV. Between the trimmed V and J ends, which lost 7 bases and 0 bases, there was a span of 16 bases. The length of the CDR3 is 16 residues.

The chain is built from TRBV5-1 and TRBJ2-2; D perhaps matches TRBD1 (6 bases). The V end lost 1 base, the J end lost 3 bases, and 10 bases lay between the germline ends. Germline V gene sequence: CDR1 SGHRS, CDR2 YFSETQ. This CDR3 is built from 15 residues. In nucleotides, the CDR3 is TGCGCCAGCAGCTTGTCGCCAGGGGACACCGGGGAGCTGTTTTTT. It is translated as CASSLSPGDTGELFF.

The CDR3 nucleotides read TGTGCCAGCAGCGTGGACAGAAAGGACGAGCAGTACTTC. Translated: CASSVDRKDEQYF. V usage is TRBV12-3 or TRBV12-4 and J usage is TRBJ2-7; TRBD1 might be the D (6 bases). The CDR3 is 13 residues long. Trimming took 6 bases from V and 5 from J, leaving 14 bases between them.

This chain connects TRBV3-1 (or the pseudogene TRBV3-2) to TRBJ1-5; tentatively, D is TRBD1 (6 bases). The CDR3 extends over 17 amino acids. Trimming removed 1 base at V and 2 bases at J, with 15 bases between. CDR1 LGHDT and CDR2 YNNKEL come from the germline V gene (reference sequence). CDR3 loop: CASSQGNSYRGNQPQHF. CDR3 DNA: TGTGCCAGCAGCCAAGGAAATTCGTACAGGGGCAATCAGCCCCAGCATTTT.

The rearrangement uses TRBV5-4 and TRBJ2-4, with 13 bases identical to TRBD2. J was trimmed by 0 bases and V by 3 bases; bases with no gene match: 12. Germline V gives CDR1 SGHNT, CDR2 YYREEE (reference sequence). The CDR3 has 20 amino acids. The CDR3 DNA sequence: TGTGCCAGCAGCTGGGGACTAGCGGGACCGGAGGGGGTAGCCAAAAACATTCAGTACTTC. It encodes CASSWGLAGPEGVAKNIQYF.

This chain uses TRBV5-1 with TRBJ2-7; 9 bases align to TRBD1. V trimming: 3 bases; J trimming: 6 bases; junction bases outside the gene matches: 13. Germline CDR1 reads SGHRS; CDR2 reads YFSETQ. The CDR3 spans 16 residues. This chain's CDR3 is CASSSSGTGRLGEQYF. CDR3 sequence (DNA): TGCGCCAGCAGCTCATCCGGGACAGGGCGGCTAGGCGAGCAGTACTTC.

The genes are TRBV27 and TRBJ2-1; 13 positions match TRBD2. The CDR3 is 15 amino acids. V was clipped by 3 bases and J by 10 bases; unmatched bases: 6. Germline CDR1 MNHEY, CDR2 SMNVEV (reference sequence). For the CDR3, the DNA is TGTGCCAGCAGTTTCGGACTAGCGGGGGTCCTCGAGCAGTTCTTC. Protein product: CASSFGLAGVLEQFF.

This clone was seen just once. V and J are TRBV30 and TRBJ2-7; the D gene is possibly TRBD1 (5 bases). The CDR3 totals 11 residues. Germline V gene data show CDR1 as GTSNPN and CDR2 as SVGIG (reference sequence). Trimming left V 0 bases short and J 12 bases short, with 12 bases between. The CDR3 sequence: CAWSVPQGRYF. The DNA of the CDR3 is TGTGCCTGGAGTGTTCCGCAGGGCCGGTACTTC.

The gene calls are TRBV2 and TRBJ1-1; weak D call: TRBD1 (5 bases). The V gene's germline CDR1 is SNHLY and CDR2 FYNNEI. V lost 3 bases to trimming and J lost 5 bases, with 13 bases between them. The CDR3 is made up of 14 amino acids. As DNA, the CDR3 is TGTGCCAGCAGTGATCGGGGGTTAGGAACTGAAGCTTTCTTT. Residues: CASSDRGLGTEAFF.

This chain links TRBV6-5 with TRBJ1-4; weak D call: TRBD1 (6 bases). Germline-derived CDR1 and CDR2 are MNHEY and SVGAGI. The CDR3 has 15 residues. V was pared by 7 bases and J by 0 bases, with 12 bases between. The CDR3 DNA is TGTGCCAGCACCAGGGGCCCCGCAACTAATGAAAAACTGTTTTTT. It is translated as CASTRGPATNEKLFF.

This chain connects TRBV27 to TRBJ2-2; a possible D gene is TRBD1 (5 bases). The CDR3 sequence is 14 residues long. The ends were cut back, 8 bases at V and 1 base at J, with 11 bases in the middle. Germline V gives CDR1 MNHEY, CDR2 SMNVEV (reference sequence). CDR3 protein: CASRTGRNTGELFF. The DNA for the CDR3 is TGTGCCAGCCGAACAGGTCGGAACACCGGGGAGCTGTTTTTT.

The chain uses TRBV5-4 and TRBJ1-3; 7 bases match TRBD1. Losses at the gene ends were 3 bases for V and 6 bases for J; bases not matched to a gene: 12. CDR1 is SGHNT and CDR2 is YYREEE in the germline V gene (reference sequence). The length of the CDR3 is 16 residues. The CDR3 sequence is CASSYSRGTATNTIYF. As DNA, the CDR3 is TGTGCCAGCAGCTATTCACGCGGGACAGCGACAAACACCATATATTTT.

CDR3 sequence reads: CASSRRGGYGYTF. CDR3 in DNA: TGTGCCAGCAGCCGTCGAGGAGGCTATGGCTACACCTTC. This rearrangement joins TRBV5-5 to TRBJ1-2; D remains unclear. There are 13 residues in the CDR3. Per germline, CDR1 SGHKS and CDR2 YYEKEE (reference sequence). Deletions cut 4 bases from V and 4 bases from J, with 11 bases between.

The gene calls are TRBV12-3 or TRBV12-4 and TRBJ1-3; 8 positions agree with TRBD1. The CDR3 contains 13 residues. J lost 7 bases, V lost 8 bases, and 7 bases had no gene match. DNA of the CDR3: TGTGCCAGCCAGGACAGGGAGGTCAACACCATATATTTT. This encodes CASQDREVNTIYF.

J is TRBJ1-3 and V is TRBV24-1; D is ambiguous. V dropped 9 bases and J dropped 0 bases, with 11 bases sitting between them. Germline CDR1 is KGHDR and CDR2 is SFDVKD. This CDR3 is built from 14 residues. DNA of the CDR3: TGTGCCACCTGTCGAGGGAGCTCTGGAAACACCATATATTTT. This sequence encodes CATCRGSSGNTIYF.

CDR3 residues: CASSGSGGLTDTQYF. Written as DNA, the CDR3 is TGCGCCAGCAGCGGTAGCGGGGGGCTCACAGATACGCAGTATTTT. V is TRBV5-1 and J is TRBJ2-3; 10 nucleotides match TRBD2. CDR1 is SGHRS and CDR2 is YFSETQ in the germline V gene. V lost 4 bases, J lost 2 bases, and 4 bases stayed unmatched. This CDR3 spans 15 amino acids.

The chain combines TRBV7-6 with TRBJ2-3, with D possibly TRBD2 on 6 matching bases. The ends were cut back, 4 bases at V and 1 base at J, with 12 bases in the middle. Germline V lookup: CDR1 SGHVS, CDR2 FNYEAQ. The CDR3 has 15 residues. CDR3 residues: CASSSGGLGTDTQYF. For the CDR3, the DNA is TGTGCCAGCAGCTCTGGAGGGTTGGGCACAGATACGCAGTATTTT.

The J gene is TRBJ1-2, the V gene TRBV3-1 (or the pseudogene TRBV3-2); possible D gene TRBD1, 5 bases. The germline V gene encodes CDR1 LGHDT and CDR2 YNNKEL (reference sequence). Trimming cost V 4 bases and J 5 bases, with 8 bases left between them. The CDR3 runs to 12 residues. The CDR3 DNA reads TGTGCCAGCAGCCCGGCAGGGTATGGCTACACCTTC. This codes for CASSPAGYGYTF.

The chain uses TRBV10-3 and TRBJ2-1; the D gene is possibly TRBD1 (6 bases). Deletions cut 6 bases from V and 2 bases from J, with 11 bases between. Germline assignment: CDR1 ENHRY and CDR2 SYGVKD. There are 14 residues in the CDR3. The CDR3 coding sequence is TGTGCCATCAGCAGGACAGATACCTACAATGAGCAGTTCTTC. It specifies CAISRTDTYNEQFF.

The CDR3 DNA is TGTGCCACCAGCTCTGGACCCGGGCGGGAGGGCCGGGATGAGCAGTTCTTC. Protein: CATSSGPGREGRDEQFF. The chain recombines TRBV15 with TRBJ2-1; 9 bases are a match to TRBD2. The V and J ends lost 5 bases and 8 bases, in that order; junction bases with no gene match: 16. Germline loops: CDR1 LNHNV, CDR2 YYDKDF (reference sequence). This CDR3 has 17 amino acids.

V and J are TRBV6-1 and TRBJ2-1; D may be TRBD2 (6 bases). This CDR3 has 17 residues. Germline CDR1 is MNHNS and CDR2 is SASEGT. The V gene lost 2 bases and the J gene lost 2 bases, with 16 bases spanning the gap. The CDR3 sequence is CASSEPRRVLTYNEQFF. The CDR3 region has the DNA TGTGCCAGCAGTGAACCGAGGAGGGTCCTGACCTACAATGAGCAGTTCTTC.

The count of this clone is one. This chain links TRBV6-4 with TRBJ2-3; D might be TRBD1 (6 bases). CDR1 is MRHNA, CDR2 SNTAGT, per germline. The CDR3 is 14 residues long. The germline V and J ends were trimmed by 6 bases and 0 bases, with 10 bases remaining between them. CDR3 sequence (DNA): TGTGCCAGCAGCCGGGACACCAGCACAGATACGCAGTATTTT. It is translated as CASSRDTSTDTQYF.